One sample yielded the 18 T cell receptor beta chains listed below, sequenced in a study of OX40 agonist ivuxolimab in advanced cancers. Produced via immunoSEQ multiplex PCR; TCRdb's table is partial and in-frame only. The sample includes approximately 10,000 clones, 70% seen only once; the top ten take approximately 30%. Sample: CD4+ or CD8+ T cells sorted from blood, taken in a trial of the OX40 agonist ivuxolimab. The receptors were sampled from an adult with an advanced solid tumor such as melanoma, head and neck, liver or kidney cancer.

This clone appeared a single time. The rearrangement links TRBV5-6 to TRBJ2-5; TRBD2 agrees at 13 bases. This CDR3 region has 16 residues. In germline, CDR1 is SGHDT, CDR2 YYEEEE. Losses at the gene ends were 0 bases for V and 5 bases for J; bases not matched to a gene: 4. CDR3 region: CASSLATSGRWETQYF. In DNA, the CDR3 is TGTGCCAGCAGCTTGGCGACTAGCGGGAGGTGGGAGACCCAGTACTTC.

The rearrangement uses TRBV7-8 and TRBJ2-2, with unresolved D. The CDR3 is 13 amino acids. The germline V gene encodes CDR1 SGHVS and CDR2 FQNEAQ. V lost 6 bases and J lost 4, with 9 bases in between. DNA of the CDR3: TGTGCCAGCAGTCCAAGCGTCACCGGGGAGCTGTTTTTT. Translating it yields CASSPSVTGELFF.

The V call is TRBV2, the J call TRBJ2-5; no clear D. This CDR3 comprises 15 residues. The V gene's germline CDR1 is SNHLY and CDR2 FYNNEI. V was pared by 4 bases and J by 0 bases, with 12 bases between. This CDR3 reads CASSVVAEYQETQYF. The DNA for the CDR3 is TGTGCCAGCAGTGTGGTGGCAGAGTACCAAGAGACCCAGTACTTC. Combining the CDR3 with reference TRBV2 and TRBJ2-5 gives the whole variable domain EPEVTQTPSHQVTQMGQEVILRCVPISNHLYFYWYRQILGQKVEFLVSFYNNEISEKSEIFDDQFSVERPDGSNFTLKIRSTKLEDSAMYFCASSVVAEYQETQYFGPGTRLLVL.

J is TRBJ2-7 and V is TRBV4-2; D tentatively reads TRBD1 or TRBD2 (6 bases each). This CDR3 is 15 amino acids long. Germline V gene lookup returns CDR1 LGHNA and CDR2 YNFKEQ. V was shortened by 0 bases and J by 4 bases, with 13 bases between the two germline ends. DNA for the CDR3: TGTGCCAGCAGCCAAGATCGGGAAGGGGGGTACGAGCAGTACTTC. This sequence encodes CASSQDREGGYEQYF.

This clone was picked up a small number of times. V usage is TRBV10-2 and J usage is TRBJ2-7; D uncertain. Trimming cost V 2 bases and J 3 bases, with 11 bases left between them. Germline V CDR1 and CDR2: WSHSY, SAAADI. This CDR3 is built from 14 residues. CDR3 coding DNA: TGCGCCAGCAGTGAGACCCCTGGATTCTACGAGCAGTACTTC. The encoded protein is CASSETPGFYEQYF.

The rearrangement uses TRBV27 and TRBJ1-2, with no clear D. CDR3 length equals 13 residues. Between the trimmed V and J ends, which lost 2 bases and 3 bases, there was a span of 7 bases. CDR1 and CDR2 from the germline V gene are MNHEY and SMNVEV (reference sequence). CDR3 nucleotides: TGTGCCAGCAGTTTAGCCGGGGACTATGGCTACACCTTC. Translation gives CASSLAGDYGYTF.

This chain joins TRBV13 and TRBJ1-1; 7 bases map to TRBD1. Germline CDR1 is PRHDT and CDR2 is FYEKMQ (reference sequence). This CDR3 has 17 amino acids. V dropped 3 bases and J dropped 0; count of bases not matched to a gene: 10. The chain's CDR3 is CASSFTGAGVMNTEAFF. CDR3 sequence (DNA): TGTGCCAGCAGCTTTACAGGGGCCGGAGTAATGAACACTGAAGCTTTCTTT. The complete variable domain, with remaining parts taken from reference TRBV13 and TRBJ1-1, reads AAGVIQSPRHLIKEKRETATLKCYPIPRHDTVYWYQQGPGQDPQFLISFYEKMQSDKGSIPDRFSAQQFSDYHSELNMSSLELGDSALYFCASSFTGAGVMNTEAFFGQGTRLTVV.

CDR3 sequence (DNA): TGCGCCAGCAGCAAAAGCGGGGCCCCTAGCACCGGGGAGCTGTTTTTT. Translation gives CASSKSGAPSTGELFF. The rearrangement uses TRBV5-1 and TRBJ2-2; TRBD2 matches at 7 bases. J was trimmed by 4 bases and V by 4 bases; bases with no gene match: 10. Per germline, CDR1 SGHRS and CDR2 YFSETQ. This CDR3 region has 16 residues.

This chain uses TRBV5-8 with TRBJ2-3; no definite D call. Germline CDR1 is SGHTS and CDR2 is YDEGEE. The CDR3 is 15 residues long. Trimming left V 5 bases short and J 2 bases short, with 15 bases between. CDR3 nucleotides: TGTGCCAGCAGATATGAGCGTGGCCACACAGATACGCAGTATTTT. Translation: CASRYERGHTDTQYF. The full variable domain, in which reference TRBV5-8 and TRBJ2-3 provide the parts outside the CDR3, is EAGVTQSPTHLIKTRGQQATLRCSPISGHTSVYWYQQALGLGLQFLLWYDEGEERNRGNFPPRFSGRQFPNYSSELNVNALELEDSALYLCASRYERGHTDTQYFGPGTRLTVL.

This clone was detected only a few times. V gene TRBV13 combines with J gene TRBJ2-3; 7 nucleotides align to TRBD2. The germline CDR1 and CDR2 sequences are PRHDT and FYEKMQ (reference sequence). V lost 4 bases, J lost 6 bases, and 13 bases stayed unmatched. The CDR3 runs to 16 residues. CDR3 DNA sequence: TGTGCCAGCAGCTCGACCGGGACTATCTATCAGGATACGCAGTATTTT. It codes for CASSSTGTIYQDTQYF.

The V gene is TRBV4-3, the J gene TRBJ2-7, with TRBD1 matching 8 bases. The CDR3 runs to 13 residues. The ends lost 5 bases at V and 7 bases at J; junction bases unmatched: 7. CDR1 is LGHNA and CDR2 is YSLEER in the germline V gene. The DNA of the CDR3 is TGCGCCAGCAGCTGGGACAGGAGTGTGGAGCAGTACTTC. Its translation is CASSWDRSVEQYF.

This chain's CDR3 is CASSQGAEGGDEQYF. CDR3 DNA sequence: TGCGCCAGCAGCCAAGGGGCAGAGGGCGGGGACGAGCAGTACTTC. The chain links TRBV4-3 to TRBJ2-7, with D possibly matching TRBD2 (6 bases). Germline lookup yields CDR1 LGHNA and CDR2 YSLEER. The CDR3 has 15 amino acids. Trimming shortened V by 1 base and J by 5 bases, and 15 bases separated the two germline ends.

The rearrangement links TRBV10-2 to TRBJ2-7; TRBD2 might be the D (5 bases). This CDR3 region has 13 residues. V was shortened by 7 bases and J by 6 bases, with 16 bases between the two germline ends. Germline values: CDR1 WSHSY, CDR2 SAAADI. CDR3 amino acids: CASTPSEGSEQYF. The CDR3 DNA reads TGCGCCAGCACCCCCTCAGAGGGCAGCGAGCAGTACTTC.

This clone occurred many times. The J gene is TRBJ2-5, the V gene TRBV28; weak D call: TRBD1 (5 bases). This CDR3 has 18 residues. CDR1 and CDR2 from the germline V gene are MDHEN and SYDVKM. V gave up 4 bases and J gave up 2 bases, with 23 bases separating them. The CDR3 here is CASSSSNRRSSSQETQYF. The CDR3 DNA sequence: TGTGCCAGCAGTTCATCCAACAGGAGATCTTCCTCTCAAGAGACCCAGTACTTC.

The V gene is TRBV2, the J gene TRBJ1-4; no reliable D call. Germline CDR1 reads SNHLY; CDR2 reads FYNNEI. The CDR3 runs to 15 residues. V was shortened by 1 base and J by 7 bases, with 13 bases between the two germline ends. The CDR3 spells CASSEGEDEVEKLFF. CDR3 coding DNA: TGTGCCAGCAGTGAAGGGGAAGACGAGGTTGAAAAACTGTTTTTT.

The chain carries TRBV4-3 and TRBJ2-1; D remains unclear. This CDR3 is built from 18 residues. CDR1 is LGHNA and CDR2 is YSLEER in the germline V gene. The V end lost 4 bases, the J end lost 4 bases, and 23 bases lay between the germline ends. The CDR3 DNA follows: TGCGCCAGCAGCCCCGATGTGGTGCTGGCCATTGGGTACAATGAGCAGTTCTTC. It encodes CASSPDVVLAIGYNEQFF.

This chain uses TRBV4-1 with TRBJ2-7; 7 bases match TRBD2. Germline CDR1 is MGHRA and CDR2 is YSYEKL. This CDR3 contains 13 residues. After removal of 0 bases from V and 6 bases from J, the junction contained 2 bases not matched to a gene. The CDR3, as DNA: TGCGCCAGCAGCCAAGATTCGGGGGGCGAGCAGTACTTC. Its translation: CASSQDSGGEQYF.

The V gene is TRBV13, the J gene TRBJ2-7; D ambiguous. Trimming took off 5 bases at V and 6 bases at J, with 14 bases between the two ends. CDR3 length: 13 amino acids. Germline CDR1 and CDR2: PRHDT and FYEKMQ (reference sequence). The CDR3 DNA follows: TGTGCCAGCAGCCAAGTTTCCAGCACCGAGCAGTACTTC. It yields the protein CASSQVSSTEQYF.